The clone carrying this T cell receptor (beta chain) was seen ten or more times. Its antigen is unidentified. These data come from a study of glioma-infiltrating T cells. TCR alpha and beta CDR3 regions were amplified from RNA using iRepertoire nested multiplex PCR. Input was roughly 100-450 ng of tissue mRNA or PBMC total RNA. One entry per CDR3 protein results from TCRdb running MiXCR on the multiplex PCR reads. This table has 84,000 or so distinct CDR3 sequences, 20% to 25% appearing once. Germline V lookup: CDR1 MNHEY, CDR2 SMNVEV (reference sequence). The V and J ends lost 0 bases and 5 bases, in that order; junction bases with no gene match: 8. CDR3 size: 16 residues. Overall study results and limits: Tissue-blood divergence was below expectation in non-neoplastic patients, above in gliomas.

The clonotype originates from a human donor with low-grade glioma or glioblastoma, undergoing nonglioma brain surgery, or in good health (not recorded which). Sequencing was done on a sample of glioma tissue, nonneoplastic brain tissue, or PBMCs (not recorded which). The chain links TRBV27 to TRBJ2-7, with 9 bases fitting TRBD2. In DNA, the CDR3 is TGTGCCAGCAGTTTATCCCGTAGCGGGAGTATTCACGAGCAGTACTTC. Translation gives CASSLSRSGSIHEQYF.